This TCR beta chain comes out of a study of T-cell memory formation after mild COVID-19. From the 5' RACE reads, TCRdb called clonotypes with MiXCR, one entry per CDR3 protein. The sample has over 120,000 distinct CDR3 sequences, about 5.7% seen once. CDR1 is WSHSY and CDR2 is SAAADI in the germline V gene. The V gene end was trimmed by 2 bases and the J gene end by 1 base; junction bases not matched to a gene: 3. There are 17 residues in the CDR3. This clonotype was seen more than once but under ten times. Its antigen is currently unknown. Whole-study findings and limits: Certain responding clones were present in pre-infection memory, suggesting participation of cross-reactive memory.

This TCR came from an adult woman who had mild COVID-19 (a few samples of this study predate the infection). Cell type and time point are not known. The specimen was PBMCs or a T cell subset sorted from them (not recorded which). This chain joins TRBV10-2 and TRBJ2-5, with TRBD2 matching 14 bases. The chain's CDR3 is CASSEPGLAGVQETQYF. The DNA of the CDR3 is TGCGCCAGCAGTGAGCCGGGACTAGCGGGGGTCCAAGAGACCCAGTACTTC.